The rows below give T cell receptor beta chains drawn from one sample of a study of tumor-infiltrating lymphocytes in localized non-small cell lung cancer. Here immunoSEQ multiplex PCR was the method, and the copy in TCRdb shows in-frame clones only, minus some. The table has about 16,000 clones, around 80% seen once. Sequenced sample: uninvolved lung tissue not adjacent to the tumor. The receptors shown here come from a human donor with non-small cell lung cancer. Each CDR3 is given with its conserved first and last residue. The order of the fields is J gene, V gene, D gene, clone size, CDR3 protein, CDR3 DNA. A D gene is named only where the DNA matches it firmly. The size field is filled for only some rows; it gives once, few, many or a size class.

J: TRBJ2-1; V: TRBV20-1; D: -; size: -; CDR3: CSASGYNEQFF; DNA: TGCAGTGCTAGCGGCTACAATGAGCAGTTCTTC
J: TRBJ2-7; V: TRBV5-6; D: -; size: once; CDR3: CASSFRPNSYEQYF; DNA: TGTGCCAGCAGCTTTCGACCTAACTCCTACGAGCAGTACTTC
J: TRBJ1-2; V: TRBV2; D: TRBD1; size: -; CDR3: CASSEWDSTNYGYTF; DNA: TGTGCCAGCAGTGAGTGGGACAGTACTAACTATGGCTACACCTTC
J: TRBJ2-3; V: TRBV30; D: -; size: -; CDR3: CAWSVSGTDTQYF; DNA: TGTGCCTGGAGTGTTAGCGGCACAGATACGCAGTATTTT
J: TRBJ2-5; V: TRBV5-4; D: -; size: -; CDR3: CASSLVWEAETQYF; DNA: TGTGCCAGCAGCTTGGTTTGGGAGGCGGAGACCCAGTACTTC
J: TRBJ1-5; V: TRBV5-6; D: -; size: medium-sized; CDR3: CASSLGPGEQPQHF; DNA: TGTGCCAGCAGCTTGGGTCCAGGCGAGCAGCCCCAGCATTTT
J: TRBJ1-2; V: TRBV4-2; D: -; size: -; CDR3: CASSQDRRGAGGYTF; DNA: TGTGCCAGCAGCCAAGATCGTCGGGGGGCCGGTGGCTACACCTTC
J: TRBJ1-4; V: TRBV5-4; D: TRBD1; size: -; CDR3: CASSSGGTANEKLFF; DNA: TGTGCCAGCAGCTCTGGAGGGACAGCTAATGAAAAACTGTTTTTT
J: TRBJ1-2; V: TRBV18; D: TRBD1; size: -; CDR3: CASGSGGSGYTF; DNA: TGTGCCAGCGGGTCAGGGGGCAGTGGCTACACCTTC
J: TRBJ1-4; V: TRBV5-1; D: -; size: -; CDR3: CASAQGIGPNEKLFF; DNA: TGCGCCAGCGCCCAGGGGATCGGGCCTAATGAAAAACTGTTTTTT
J: TRBJ1-4; V: TRBV28; D: -; size: -; CDR3: CASIGARASGKLFF; DNA: TGTGCCAGCATAGGCGCGAGGGCATCGGGAAAACTGTTTTTT
J: TRBJ1-2; V: TRBV30; D: TRBD1; size: -; CDR3: CACNRDRVSNYGYTF; DNA: TGTGCCTGCAACCGGGACAGAGTCTCTAACTATGGCTACACCTTC
J: TRBJ2-1; V: TRBV7-2; D: -; size: -; CDR3: CASSLAHGDEQFF; DNA: TGTGCCAGCAGCTTAGCCCATGGTGATGAGCAGTTCTTC
J: TRBJ2-7; V: TRBV5-1; D: -; size: -; CDR3: CASSLTVRNYEQYF; DNA: TGCGCCAGCAGCTTGACGGTCAGAAACTACGAGCAGTACTTC
J: TRBJ2-1; V: TRBV7-9; D: TRBD2; size: -; CDR3: CASSRGLAGNRGEQFF; DNA: TGTGCCAGCAGCCGGGGGCTAGCGGGCAATAGGGGTGAGCAGTTCTTC
J: TRBJ2-7; V: TRBV7-2; D: TRBD2; size: -; CDR3: CASSAPTSGRGSGTYEQYF; DNA: TGTGCCAGCAGCGCCCCGACTAGCGGGAGAGGTTCGGGGACCTACGAGCAGTACTTC
J: TRBJ2-2; V: TRBV5-4; D: -; size: few; CDR3: CASSLDWGGELFF; DNA: TGTGCCAGCAGCTTGGATTGGGGTGGGGAGCTGTTTTTT
J: TRBJ2-1; V: TRBV7-9; D: TRBD1; size: -; CDR3: CASSLITGGARNEQFF; DNA: TGTGCCAGCAGCCTAATCACAGGGGGAGCTCGGAATGAGCAGTTCTTC
J: TRBJ1-1; V: TRBV28; D: -; size: -; CDR3: CASRSRVTNTEAFF; DNA: TGTGCCAGCAGGTCCAGGGTGACTAACACTGAAGCTTTCTTT
J: TRBJ2-7; V: TRBV6-1; D: TRBD2; size: few; CDR3: CASSEEQLAGGLVPHEQYF; DNA: TGTGCCAGCAGTGAAGAGCAACTAGCGGGAGGCCTCGTCCCTCACGAGCAGTACTTC
J: TRBJ1-1; V: TRBV25-1; D: -; size: -; CDR3: CASSERQGPTTEAFF; DNA: TGTGCCAGCAGTGAGCGGCAGGGGCCCACCACTGAAGCTTTCTTT
J: TRBJ1-2; V: TRBV7-2; D: TRBD1; size: once; CDR3: CASSLGQGEWYGYTF; DNA: TGTGCCAGCAGCCTAGGACAGGGGGAGTGGTATGGCTACACCTTC
J: TRBJ1-1; V: TRBV29-1; D: -; size: -; CDR3: CSVVRKGEAFF; DNA: TGCAGCGTTGTACGAAAGGGTGAAGCTTTCTTT
J: TRBJ1-3; V: TRBV29-1; D: TRBD1; size: -; CDR3: CSALTGVDTIYF; DNA: TGCAGCGCCCTGACAGGGGTGGACACCATATATTTT
J: TRBJ2-5; V: TRBV5-1; D: -; size: -; CDR3: CASSLQGLGTQYF; DNA: TGCGCCAGCAGCTTGCAGGGGCTCGGGACCCAGTACTTC
J: TRBJ2-1; V: TRBV6-1; D: -; size: -; CDR3: CASSGDPVGYNEQFF; DNA: TGTGCCAGCAGTGGGGACCCCGTGGGGTACAATGAGCAGTTCTTC
J: TRBJ1-3; V: TRBV28; D: TRBD1; size: -; CDR3: CASSPYRGRGGNTIYF; DNA: TGTGCCAGCAGCCCCTACAGGGGGAGAGGTGGAAACACCATATATTTT